Sequencing of this TCR beta chain was carried out in a study of blood T cell repertoires in COVID-19. In the study overall: Researchers got acute and convalescent COVID-19 samples from the United States, Italy and Spain. T cells, B-cell-depleted T cells, or PBMCs supplied cDNA or gDNA.

Germline assignment: CDR1 SGHTA and CDR2 FQGTGA. The CDR3 covers 16 residues. V lost 4 bases, J lost 3 bases, and 10 bases stayed unmatched. The method was immunoSEQ multiplex PCR; TCRdb's version includes in-frame clones alone and lacks a portion of them. Among around 60,000 clones listed, over 55% were seen once. The receptor's source is a woman aged 65 to 85 with COVID-19, enrolled during active disease. The V call is TRBV7-3, the J call TRBJ2-3; TRBD2 matches at 7 bases. The sequencing input was peripheral blood. The CDR3 loop reads CASSSGSGMGTDTQYF. The CDR3, as DNA: TGTGCCAGCAGCTCAGGGAGCGGGATGGGTACAGATACGCAGTATTTT.